The clone carrying this TCR beta chain has a count of ten or more. This entry belongs to a study of human T cells and chemical hapten exposure. TCRdb recomputed calls from the RACE reads with MiXCR, one row per CDR3 protein. The sample contains 28,000 or so distinct CDR3 sequences, 5.5% to 6.5% of which appear only once. Germline CDR1 SGHTS, CDR2 YDEGEE. Germline trimming cut 3 bases from V and 2 bases from J; bases unmatched to any gene: 2. The CDR3 consists of 15 residues. The sample's time point: patch test 3, about 24 weeks after DPC sensitization. Treatment described: therapeutic diphenylcyclopropenone sensitization with weekly scalp DPC.

The source is a man aged 30 to 39 with alopecia areata. Some clones in this sample may be carry-over from other donors' samples. The sequencing used whole blood, collected in connection with sensitization to the hapten diphenylcyclopropenone (DPC). This sequence joins TRBV5-8 and TRBJ1-5; 10 bases fit TRBD1. The CDR3, as DNA: TGTGCCAGCAGCTCCGGACAGGGGGGCAATCAGCCCCAGCATTTT. It yields the protein CASSSGQGGNQPQHF.